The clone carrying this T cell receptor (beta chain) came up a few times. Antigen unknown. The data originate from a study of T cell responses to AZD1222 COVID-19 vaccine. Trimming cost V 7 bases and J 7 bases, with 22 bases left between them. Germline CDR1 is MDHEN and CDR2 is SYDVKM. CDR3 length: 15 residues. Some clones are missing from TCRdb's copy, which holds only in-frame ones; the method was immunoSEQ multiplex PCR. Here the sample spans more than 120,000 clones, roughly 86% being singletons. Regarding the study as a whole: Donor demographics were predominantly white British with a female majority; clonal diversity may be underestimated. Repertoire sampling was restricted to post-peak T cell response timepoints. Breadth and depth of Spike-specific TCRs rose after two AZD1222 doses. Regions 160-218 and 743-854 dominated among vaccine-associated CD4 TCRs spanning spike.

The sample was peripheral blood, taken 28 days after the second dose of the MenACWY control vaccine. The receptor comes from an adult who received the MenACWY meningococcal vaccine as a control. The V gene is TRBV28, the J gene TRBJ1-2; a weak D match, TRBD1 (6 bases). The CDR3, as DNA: TGTGCCAGCACCCCATCGATCCTTCGGGGGCGTGGCTACACCTTC. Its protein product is CASTPSILRGRGYTF.